The TCR beta chain described here comes from a study of OX40 agonist ivuxolimab in advanced cancers. Study context: Patients' therapy was ivuxolimab, an antibody that acts as an agonist of OX40 (CD134). General study points: Among expanded peripheral T cells, antigen specificity went undetermined.

Trimming left V 2 bases short and J 3 bases short, with 3 bases between. Germline CDR1 reads SGHTA; CDR2 reads FQGNSA. The CDR3 has 12 residues. The table came from immunoSEQ multiplex PCR; TCRdb's copy has only in-frame clones and leaves some out. Of 90,000 to 95,000 clones in the sample, about 90% were seen once. This clone was seen only a few times. Its target is unknown. The chain combines TRBV7-2 with TRBJ2-3; unclear D gene. The receptor was isolated from an adult with an advanced solid tumor such as melanoma, head and neck, liver or kidney cancer. Sequenced material: CD4+ or CD8+ T cells sorted from blood, taken in a trial of the OX40 agonist ivuxolimab. The CDR3 reads CASSLRTDTQYF. CDR3 nucleotides: TGTGCCAGCAGCTTAAGGACAGATACGCAGTATTTT.